Listed here are 6 T cell receptor beta chains from one sample, sequenced in a study of cytomegalovirus exposure and HLA in healthy donors. 60 Vbeta and 13 Jbeta primers were used in PCR. Only in-frame clones appear in the TCRdb table, and some are missing; sequencing was by immunoSEQ multiplex PCR. The table records over 150,000 clones, 75% of them present only once. Sequencing was done on a sample of PBMCs. The receptor source for this set is a woman aged 50 to 60 in good health and CMV-seropositive.

The V and J genes are TRBV7-2 and TRBJ2-3; 10 bases are shared with TRBD2. V was pared by 1 base and J by 6 bases, with 7 bases of the junction left unmatched. From germline, CDR1 is SGHTA and CDR2 FQGNSA. The CDR3 spans 16 residues. In DNA, the CDR3 is TGTGCCAGCAGCTTAGAGCCTAGCGGGGGCCGGGATACGCAGTATTTT. It specifies CASSLEPSGGRDTQYF.

This clone came up a few times. V usage is TRBV7-8 and J usage is TRBJ1-2; 7 bases line up with TRBD1. V shed 6 bases, J shed 4 bases, and the junction held 11 bases outside the gene matches. Germline-derived CDR1 and CDR2 are SGHVS and FQNEAQ. The CDR3 is 15 amino acids. The CDR3 loop is CASSSQGTGVYGYTF. CDR3 coding DNA: TGTGCCAGCAGTTCACAGGGGACTGGGGTCTATGGCTACACCTTC.

V gene TRBV6-5 combines with J gene TRBJ1-3; the D gene is possibly TRBD1 (5 bases). Germline CDR1 MNHEY, CDR2 SVGAGI. The CDR3 sequence is 13 residues long. V dropped 10 bases and J dropped 0 bases, with 10 bases sitting between them. CDR3 sequence reads: CATEDSSGNTIYF. The CDR3 DNA reads as TGTGCCACCGAAGACAGCTCTGGAAACACCATATATTTT.

This clone was detected once. The CDR3 protein is CASRNRGANYGYTF. DNA of the CDR3: TGTGCCAGTAGGAACAGGGGAGCTAACTATGGCTACACCTTC. The chain couples TRBV19 to TRBJ1-2; 7 positions agree with TRBD1. From germline, CDR1 is LNHDA and CDR2 SQIVND (reference sequence). Trimming at V came to 6 bases and at J to 0 bases, leaving 4 bases not matched to a gene. The CDR3 spans 14 residues. Full variable domain (outside the CDR3, taken from reference TRBV19 and TRBJ1-2): DGGITQSPKYLFRKEGQNVTLSCEQNLNHDAMYWYRQDPGQGLRLIYYSQIVNDFQKGDIAEGYSVSREKKESFPLTVTSAQKNPTAFYLCASRNRGANYGYTFGSGTRLTVV.

This chain connects TRBV2 to TRBJ1-4; tentatively, D is TRBD1 (6 bases). Germline CDR1 SNHLY, CDR2 FYNNEI. This CDR3 has 13 amino acids. Trimming cost V 4 bases and J 8 bases, with 11 bases left between them. The chain's CDR3 is CASSVGAREKLFF. The CDR3, as DNA: TGTGCCAGCAGTGTGGGGGCGCGAGAAAAACTGTTTTTT.

V gene TRBV2 combines with J gene TRBJ2-7; D uncertain. The CDR3 extends over 14 amino acids. Germline assignment: CDR1 SNHLY and CDR2 FYNNEI. V shed 7 bases and J shed 0 bases, with 13 bases lying between them. The CDR3 loop reads CASIPGRVSYEQYF. CDR3 bases: TGTGCCAGCATTCCCGGTCGAGTCTCCTACGAGCAGTACTTC.